This passage covers 26 T cell receptor beta chains from one sample sequenced in a study of shared clonotypes between healthy human individuals. Clones were read by immunoSEQ multiplex PCR, and TCRdb kept only the in-frame ones, dropping some. Among about 2.5 million clones listed, 85% to 95% were seen once. The sequencing input was naive CD4+ T cells from PBMCs. Regarding subset: CD45RA+ positively selected. Receptor source: a man aged 18 to 30 in good health. Some clones in this sample may be carry-over from other donors' samples.

V and J are TRBV19 and TRBJ2-1; no firm D call. CDR1 is LNHDA and CDR2 is SQIVND in the germline V gene (reference sequence). This CDR3 region has 12 residues. V was trimmed by 1 base and J by 7 bases, leaving 5 bases between them. The CDR3, as DNA: TGTGCCAGTAGTATAGCGAGGAATGAGCAGTTCTTC. This translates into CASSIARNEQFF.

This clone was seen once. V usage is TRBV27 and J usage is TRBJ2-6; 8 positions agree with TRBD2. Per germline, CDR1 MNHEY and CDR2 SMNVEV (reference sequence). Unmatched junction bases numbered 10, after V lost 6 bases and J lost 0 bases. There are 18 residues in the CDR3. CDR3 region: CASRSLAGGFSGANVLTF. As DNA, the CDR3 is TGTGCCAGCAGATCTCTAGCGGGTGGTTTCTCTGGGGCCAACGTCCTGACTTTC.

This chain links TRBV9 with TRBJ1-2; a weak D match, TRBD1 (5 bases). CDR1 is SGDLS, CDR2 YYNGEE, per germline. The V end was cut by 4 bases, the J end by 1 base, with 8 bases between. The CDR3 extends over 13 amino acids. The CDR3 loop reads CASSTGLNYGYTF. In nucleotides, the CDR3 is TGTGCCAGCAGCACGGGACTTAACTATGGCTACACCTTC.

About this clone: Other DNA sequences in the sample encode the same CDR3. CDR3 in amino acids: CASNRGPNYGYTF. DNA of the CDR3: TGTGCCAGTAATAGGGGCCCGAATTATGGCTACACCTTC. This chain connects TRBV2 to TRBJ1-2; possibly TRBD1 for D (5 bases). This CDR3 region has 13 residues. Germline V gene data show CDR1 as SNHLY and CDR2 as FYNNEI. V was pared by 9 bases and J by 5 bases, with 16 bases between.

Only one count was recorded for this clone. The chain couples TRBV5-4 to TRBJ2-3, with D perhaps TRBD1 (6 bases). Trimming cost V 5 bases and J 0 bases, with 10 bases left between them. CDR1 and CDR2 from the germline V gene are SGHNT and YYREEE (reference sequence). The CDR3 is made up of 14 amino acids. CDR3 sequence (DNA): TGTGCCAGCAGGGGACACGCCAGCACAGATACGCAGTATTTT. Translation: CASRGHASTDTQYF.

This clone was counted a few times. The rearrangement links TRBV5-1 to TRBJ2-1; no clear D gene. Trimming stripped 4 bases from V and 3 bases from J, with 5 bases between. Germline-derived CDR1 and CDR2 are SGHRS and YFSETQ. The CDR3 covers 12 residues. This CDR3 is CASSVIYNEQFF. CDR3 coding DNA: TGCGCCAGCAGCGTGATCTACAATGAGCAGTTCTTC.

The chain has TRBV4-2 and TRBJ2-1, with a tentative D call TRBD1 (5 bases). Germline V gene lookup returns CDR1 LGHNA and CDR2 YNFKEQ. V lost 0 bases, J lost 3 bases, and 15 bases lay in between. The CDR3 length is 17 residues. The CDR3: CASSQEPIQGDYNEQFF. DNA for the CDR3: TGTGCCAGCAGCCAAGAGCCTATCCAGGGCGACTACAATGAGCAGTTCTTC.

Notes on this clone: The junction and the germline gene differ at one end; a read error may be behind it. The chain couples TRBV7-8 to TRBJ2-7, with TRBD2 as a possible D gene (6 bases). The germline V gene has CDR1 SGHVS and CDR2 FQNEAQ. The CDR3 contains 16 residues. CDR3 sequence reads: CASSPKTRLVAGEQNF. The CDR3, as DNA: TGTGCCAGCAGCCCCAAGACCCGACTAGTTGCGGGCGAGCAGAACTTC.

The chain has TRBV9 and TRBJ2-2; a weak D match, TRBD2 (5 bases). This CDR3 comprises 15 residues. Germline CDR1 and CDR2: SGDLS and YYNGEE. Trimming took off 4 bases at V and 7 bases at J, with 17 bases between the two ends. The CDR3 coding sequence is TGTGCCAGCAGCCTCGGACTTGCTACTGTCGGGGAGCTGTTTTTT. Protein product: CASSLGLATVGELFF.

This chain uses TRBV6-5 with TRBJ2-2; TRBD1 agrees at 8 bases. The J segment lost 3 bases and the V segment lost 6 bases, leaving 6 bases of the junction unmatched. Germline V gene sequence: CDR1 MNHEY, CDR2 SVGAGI. The CDR3 extends over 15 amino acids. The CDR3 here is CASRQTGVYTGELFF. The CDR3 region has the DNA TGTGCCAGCAGACAGACAGGGGTATACACCGGGGAGCTGTTTTTT.

This chain links TRBV9 with TRBJ1-1; possibly TRBD1 for D (5 bases). Trimming removed 5 bases at V and 5 bases at J, with 22 bases between. The CDR3 is 16 residues long. Germline V gene lookup returns CDR1 SGDLS and CDR2 YYNGEE. The CDR3 region is CASSRSGAQLLTEAFF. For the CDR3, the DNA is TGTGCCAGCAGTCGGAGTGGGGCCCAACTACTTACTGAAGCTTTCTTT.

The rearrangement uses TRBV6-1 and TRBJ2-7, with 9 positions matching TRBD1. There are 15 residues in the CDR3. Germline CDR1 MNHNS, CDR2 SASEGT. The trim removed 5 bases at V and 2 bases at J, leaving 7 bases unmatched. Written as DNA, the CDR3 is TGTGCCAGCAGTTGGGACAGGGCCCTTACCTACGAGCAGTACTTC. Translating gives CASSWDRALTYEQYF.

The rearrangement links TRBV5-5 to TRBJ2-5; D possibly corresponds to TRBD1 (6 bases). The V end lost 3 bases, the J end lost 1 base, and 10 bases lay between the germline ends. From germline, CDR1 is SGHKS and CDR2 YYEKEE (reference sequence). The CDR3 extends over 14 amino acids. The CDR3, as DNA: TGTGCCAGCAGCTCCCCGGACAGCCAAGAGACCCAGTACTTC. Amino acid sequence: CASSSPDSQETQYF.

V is TRBV5-1 and J is TRBJ2-7; 9 bases align to TRBD2. CDR1 is SGHRS, CDR2 YFSETQ, per germline. The CDR3 is 14 amino acids. V lost 1 base and J lost 1; bases outside the gene matches: 0. CDR3 sequence reads: CASSLLAGSYEQYF. DNA of the CDR3: TGCGCCAGCAGCTTGCTAGCGGGGTCCTACGAGCAGTACTTC.

This clone was seen only once. This CDR3 is also generated by other DNA sequences in the sample. Here the CDR3 DNA reads TGTGCCAGCTCACCCCCCAGCGGCTCCTACAATGAGCAGTTCTTC. This encodes CASSPPSGSYNEQFF. The rearrangement uses TRBV18 and TRBJ2-1, with D tentatively TRBD2 (5 bases). CDR1 is KGHSH and CDR2 is LQKENI in the germline V gene. The CDR3 spans 15 residues. V lost 3 bases to trimming and J lost 0 bases, with 9 bases between them. Variable domain in full (rest from reference TRBV18 and TRBJ2-1): NAGVMQNPRHLVRRRGQEARLRCSPMKGHSHVYWYRQLPEEGLKFMVYLQKENIIDESGMPKERFSAEFPKEGPSILRIQQVVRGDSAAYFCASSPPSGSYNEQFFGPGTRLTVL.

The chain recombines TRBV6-1 with TRBJ2-3, with D uncertain. The CDR3 runs to 10 residues. Germline-derived CDR1 and CDR2 are MNHNS and SASEGT. The ends were cut back, 1 base at V and 13 bases at J, with 6 bases in the middle. CDR3 coding DNA: TGTGCCAGCAGTGAAGAGCGAGAGTATTTT. Its protein product is CASSEEREYF.

This chain connects TRBV7-8 to TRBJ2-4; no clear D gene. Germline V gene lookup returns CDR1 SGHVS and CDR2 FQNEAQ. V lost 3 bases and J lost 3, with 6 bases in between. The CDR3 contains 13 residues. The CDR3 region is CASSFRNKNIQYF. The CDR3 region has the DNA TGTGCCAGCAGCTTCCGGAACAAAAACATTCAGTACTTC.

The genes are TRBV27 and TRBJ1-5; D might be TRBD1 (6 bases). The CDR3 totals 18 residues. Trimming cost V 0 bases and J 5 bases, with 20 bases left between them. Germline loops: CDR1 MNHEY, CDR2 SMNVEV (reference sequence). The CDR3, as DNA: TGTGCCAGCAGTTTATCGGCTCCTTTCAGGGGAGGGGATCAGCCCCAGCATTTT. Translating gives CASSLSAPFRGGDQPQHF.

The chain joins TRBV7-8 to TRBJ2-2, with no clear D. This CDR3 has 14 amino acids. Trimming removed 6 bases from V and 4 bases from J, with 12 bases in between. The germline V gene encodes CDR1 SGHVS and CDR2 FQNEAQ. CDR3 nucleotide sequence: TGTGCCAGCAGTCCTCAGGCTCGCACCGGGGAGCTGTTTTTT. Its protein product is CASSPQARTGELFF.

This clone has just one count. The chain joins TRBV5-4 to TRBJ2-4, with TRBD2 identical over 7 bases. Germline V gene lookup returns CDR1 SGHNT and CDR2 YYREEE (reference sequence). This CDR3 has 16 amino acids. V lost 0 bases and J lost 5; bases outside the gene matches: 8. The chain's CDR3 is CASSLEFGRRENIQYF. CDR3 nucleotide sequence: TGTGCCAGCAGCTTGGAATTCGGGAGGAGGGAAAACATTCAGTACTTC. The whole variable domain, remainder taken from reference TRBV5-4 and TRBJ2-4, is ETGVTQSPTHLIKTRGQQVTLRCSSQSGHNTVSWYQQALGQGPQFIFQYYREEENGRGNFPPRFSGLQFPNYSSELNVNALELDDSALYLCASSLEFGRRENIQYFGAGTRLSVL.

This chain connects TRBV2 to TRBJ2-7; TRBD2 matches 8 bases. Germline trimming cut 6 bases from V and 9 bases from J; bases unmatched to any gene: 16. CDR3 length: 15 amino acids. CDR1 SNHLY and CDR2 FYNNEI come from the germline V gene. CDR3 sequence reads: CASSGASGLLRGQYF. The CDR3 nucleotides are TGTGCCAGCAGCGGAGCTAGCGGGCTACTACGAGGGCAGTACTTC.

This rearrangement joins TRBV7-9 to TRBJ1-2, with a weak D call TRBD1 (6 bases). CDR1 is SEHNR, CDR2 FQNEAQ, per germline (reference sequence). CDR3 length: 17 amino acids. Trimming pared 5 bases from V and 7 bases from J, leaving 26 bases between. In DNA form, the CDR3 reads TGTGCCAGCAGCAAACGACGGGACACTCGAGGTGCTTTTGGCTACACCTTC. This sequence encodes CASSKRRDTRGAFGYTF. Complete variable domain (other parts from reference TRBV7-9 and TRBJ1-2): DTGVSQNPRHKITKRGQNVTFRCDPISEHNRLYWYRQTLGQGPEFLTYFQNEAQLEKSRLLSDRFSAERPKGSFSTLEIQRTEQGDSAMYLCASSKRRDTRGAFGYTFGSGTRLTVV.

On this clone itself: This CDR3 is also generated by other DNA sequences in the sample. The rearrangement uses TRBV5-1 and TRBJ2-1; D gene uncertain. Germline CDR1 SGHRS, CDR2 YFSETQ. With 0 bases removed from V and 5 bases from J, the gap between germline ends came to 9 bases. The CDR3 totals 14 residues. The CDR3 protein is CASSLVPGNNEQFF. CDR3 sequence (DNA): TGCGCCAGCAGCTTGGTGCCCGGCAACAATGAGCAGTTCTTC.

The rearrangement uses TRBV7-2 and TRBJ2-6; the match to TRBD1 covers 12 bases. The germline V gene encodes CDR1 SGHTA and CDR2 FQGNSA. The CDR3 is made up of 17 amino acids. V was clipped by 3 bases and J by 4 bases; unmatched bases: 4. Written as DNA, the CDR3 is TGTGCCAGCAGCTTGGGACAGGGGGCGCACGGGGCCAACGTCCTGACTTTC. It yields the protein CASSLGQGAHGANVLTF.

To note about this clone: A much larger clone is a single base away; this may be a read error. Different DNA sequences within this sample yield the same CDR3. Written as DNA, the CDR3 is TGTGCCAGTAGTATAAACAGGGATCAGCCCCAGCATTTT. Amino acid sequence: CASSINRDQPQHF. V and J are TRBV19 and TRBJ1-5, with D possibly TRBD1 on 6 matching bases. Per germline, CDR1 LNHDA and CDR2 SQIVND (reference sequence). The germline V and J ends were trimmed by 2 bases and 5 bases, with 7 bases remaining between them. The CDR3 covers 13 residues.

The V call is TRBV7-6, the J call TRBJ2-3; possibly TRBD1 or TRBD2 for D (5 bases each). This CDR3 has 15 amino acids. The germline V and J ends were trimmed by 1 base and 0 bases, with 8 bases remaining between them. Per germline, CDR1 SGHVS and CDR2 FNYEAQ. The CDR3 spells CASSLVGDSTDTQYF. CDR3 in DNA: TGTGCCAGCAGCTTAGTGGGGGATAGCACAGATACGCAGTATTTT.